This T cell receptor beta chain was sequenced in a study of shared clonotypes between healthy human individuals. This clone has just a few counts. The antigen remains undetermined. The donor population consisted of healthy HIV-negative adults with no recent acute infections or vaccinations. Adult Caucasians living in Nashville, Tennessee made up all of the donors. From CD4+ cells came CD45RA+ naive and CD45RA-negative memory subsets. Study results and limitations: The study's rarefaction showed incomplete sorted-subset sequencing despite large depth.

Libraries were prepared by immunoSEQ multiplex PCR; TCRdb keeps only in-frame clonotypes and omits some of them. The repertoire has over a million clones, about 76% of them found once; the top ten carry about 1.5%. CDR1 is MNHEY and CDR2 is SVGAGI in the germline V gene. CDR3 size: 14 residues. Trimming took 4 bases from V and 0 from J, leaving 9 bases between them. This receptor was obtained from a man younger than 35 in good health. Sequenced sample: memory CD4+ T cells sorted from blood. Subset noted: CD45RA-negative fraction. The chain recombines TRBV6-5 with TRBJ1-1, with D hard to call. The CDR3 sequence: CASSFVGLNTEAFF. CDR3 bases: TGTGCCAGCAGTTTCGTAGGACTGAACACTGAAGCTTTCTTT.